The T cell receptor (beta chain) under discussion was sequenced for a study of blood T cell repertoires in COVID-19. Sequencing used immunoSEQ multiplex PCR; TCRdb keeps in-frame clones, though not all of them. The sample records about 300,000 clones, 85% to 90% being singletons. Trimming took 2 bases from V and 0 from J, leaving 16 bases between them. CDR3 length: 18 amino acids. In germline, CDR1 is MGHDK, CDR2 SYGVNS. Sample: PBMCs or T cells enriched from blood (not recorded which). This chain links TRBV25-1 with TRBJ1-4; TRBD1 is a possible D gene (5 bases). The source is a woman in her fifties or sixties who had been exposed to COVID-19. The CDR3 here is CASSETWGVGSTNEKLFF. The DNA for the CDR3 is TGTGCCAGCAGTGAAACATGGGGGGTCGGATCAACTAATGAAAAACTGTTTTTT. The full variable domain, with the rest looked up from reference TRBV25-1 and TRBJ1-4, is EADIYQTPRYLVIGTGKKITLECSQTMGHDKMYWYQQDPGMELHLIHYSYGVNSTEKGDLSSESTVSRIRTEHFPLTLESARPSHTSQYLCASSETWGVGSTNEKLFFGSGTQLSVL.